These 27 T cell receptor beta chains were sequenced from one sample in a study of early T cells in non-severe SARS-CoV-2 infection. TCRdb passed the 5' RACE reads through MiXCR, listing each CDR3 protein once. The profile shows about 45,000 distinct CDR3 sequences, more than 9% of them singletons. The sequencing sample was made of whole blood. The receptors originated from an adult who was a healthcare worker with PCR-confirmed SARS-CoV-2 infection or an uninfected control (not recorded which).

The chain links TRBV10-3 to TRBJ2-1; 10 bases agree with TRBD2. The trim removed 10 bases at V and 5 bases at J, leaving 5 bases unmatched. Germline V gives CDR1 ENHRY, CDR2 SYGVKD. The CDR3 is made up of 13 amino acids. The CDR3 DNA is TGTGCCACCCTTGGACTAGCGGACAATGAGCAGTTCTTC. This sequence encodes CATLGLADNEQFF.

The chain couples TRBV4-3 to TRBJ2-7, with 7 bases matching TRBD2. The CDR3 spans 14 residues. The trim removed 4 bases at V and 3 bases at J, leaving 6 bases unmatched. The V gene's germline CDR1 is LGHNA and CDR2 YSLEER. CDR3 bases: TGCGCCAGCAGCCTGCGACTAGCCCGCTACGAGCAGTACTTC. The encoded protein is CASSLRLARYEQYF.

The rearrangement uses TRBV20-1 and TRBJ2-7; D is possibly TRBD1 or TRBD2 (5 bases each). V was clipped by 2 bases and J by 4 bases, with 12 bases between them. Germline V gene data show CDR1 as DFQATT and CDR2 as SNEGSKA (reference sequence). This CDR3 spans 13 amino acids. The CDR3 loop is CSARSLGAYEQYF. The CDR3 nucleotides read TGCAGTGCTAGATCTCTCGGGGCGTACGAGCAGTACTTC.

This clonotype was recorded at least ten times. The chain is built from TRBV7-8 and TRBJ2-5, with 8 nucleotides matching TRBD2. Unmatched junction bases numbered 14, after V lost 4 bases and J lost 7 bases. The CDR3 is 16 residues long. Germline loops: CDR1 SGHVS, CDR2 FQNEAQ. CDR3 amino acids: CASSYTGGTGARTQYF. The CDR3 region has the DNA TGTGCCAGCAGCTACACGGGAGGGACGGGAGCCAGGACCCAGTACTTC.

This clonotype has a count of ten or more. The rearrangement links TRBV2 to TRBJ2-1; the D call may be TRBD1 or TRBD2 (7 bases each). From germline, CDR1 is SNHLY and CDR2 FYNNEI. The CDR3 consists of 14 residues. The V end lost 8 bases, the J end lost 7 bases, and 18 bases lay between the germline ends. The CDR3: CASGKKRDSNEQFF. CDR3 in DNA: TGTGCCAGCGGAAAGAAGCGGGACAGTAATGAGCAGTTCTTC.

The chain is built from TRBV7-2 and TRBJ2-1, with TRBD1 matching over 8 bases. The CDR3 is made up of 14 amino acids. J was trimmed by 2 bases and V by 7 bases; bases with no gene match: 4. Per the germline V gene, CDR1 is SGHTA and CDR2 is FQGNSA. For the CDR3, the DNA is TGTGCCAGCAAAATGGGACAGGCCTACAATGAGCAGTTCTTC. It codes for CASKMGQAYNEQFF.

This clonotype was detected ten times or more. The V gene is TRBV24-1, the J gene TRBJ2-5; D unresolved. CDR1 KGHDR and CDR2 SFDVKD come from the germline V gene. This CDR3 region has 12 residues. V lost 9 bases, J lost 6 bases, and 13 bases lay in between. CDR3: CATADTPKTQYF. In DNA form, the CDR3 reads TGTGCCACCGCAGACACACCCAAGACCCAGTACTTC.

This clonotype showed up many times. The chain recombines TRBV27 with TRBJ1-2, with a tentative D call TRBD1 (5 bases). The length of the CDR3 is 14 residues. Trimming removed 2 bases at V and 8 bases at J, with 15 bases between. Germline V gives CDR1 MNHEY, CDR2 SMNVEV (reference sequence). The CDR3 is CASSLIWGGEGYTF. For the CDR3, the DNA is TGTGCCAGCAGTTTAATCTGGGGGGGTGAGGGCTACACCTTC.

The chain couples TRBV6-2 or TRBV6-3 to TRBJ2-2; D may correspond to TRBD1 or TRBD2 (5 bases each). Trimming pared 3 bases from V and 3 bases from J, leaving 11 bases between. The CDR3 covers 15 residues. The V gene's germline CDR1 is MNHEY and CDR2 SVGEGT. The CDR3: CASSYHGAYTGELFF. The CDR3, as DNA: TGTGCCAGCAGTTATCACGGGGCTTACACCGGGGAGCTGTTTTTT.

The V call is TRBV7-2, the J call TRBJ2-1, with a tentative D call TRBD2 (6 bases). CDR1 is SGHTA and CDR2 is FQGNSA in the germline V gene. Trimming took 4 bases from V and 0 from J, leaving 13 bases between them. The CDR3 length is 16 residues. Written as DNA, the CDR3 is TGTGCCAGCAGCTCGCACCTGGGGGGCTCCTACAATGAGCAGTTCTTC. This sequence encodes CASSSHLGGSYNEQFF.

V is TRBV28 and J is TRBJ2-2; D unresolved. V gave up 1 base and J gave up 6 bases, with 9 bases separating them. CDR3 length: 14 residues. Per germline, CDR1 MDHEN and CDR2 SYDVKM. The CDR3 reads CASSLYPLSGELFF. CDR3 nucleotide sequence: TGTGCCAGCAGTTTATATCCTTTGTCCGGGGAGCTGTTTTTT. The entire variable domain, with the rest obtained from reference TRBV28 and TRBJ2-2, is as follows: DVKVTQSSRYLVKRTGEKVFLECVQDMDHENMFWYRQDPGLGLRLIYFSYDVKMKEKGDIPEGYSVSREKKERFSLILESASTNQTSMYLCASSLYPLSGELFFGEGSRLTVL.

There are many counts of this clonotype. The chain recombines TRBV28 with TRBJ2-2, with 8 bases lining up with TRBD2. This CDR3 is 18 amino acids long. V was pared by 3 bases and J by 5 bases, with 14 bases of the junction left unmatched. Germline CDR1 reads MDHEN; CDR2 reads SYDVKM. The CDR3 loop reads CASSFWSLAGNVTGELFF. The CDR3 nucleotides are TGTGCCAGCAGTTTTTGGTCGCTAGCGGGCAATGTAACCGGGGAGCTGTTTTTT. Combining the CDR3 with reference TRBV28 and TRBJ2-2 gives the whole variable domain DVKVTQSSRYLVKRTGEKVFLECVQDMDHENMFWYRQDPGLGLRLIYFSYDVKMKEKGDIPEGYSVSREKKERFSLILESASTNQTSMYLCASSFWSLAGNVTGELFFGEGSRLTVL.

This clonotype was seen many times. The rearrangement uses TRBV3-1 and TRBJ2-1; TRBD2 aligns across 7 bases. CDR1 is LGHDT and CDR2 is YNNKEL in the germline V gene (reference sequence). CDR3 length: 16 amino acids. The junction had 19 bases not matched to a gene; V was cut back by 5 bases and J by 12 bases. In nucleotides, the CDR3 is TGTGCCAGCAGCTCAGTGGGCCGGGGACTACGGCAGGGGCAGTTCTTC. Translating gives CASSSVGRGLRQGQFF.

This clonotype was detected ten times or more. The J gene is TRBJ1-4, the V gene TRBV12-3 or TRBV12-4, with no clear D. This CDR3 contains 15 residues. V lost 3 bases, J lost 12 bases, and 20 bases lay in between. This CDR3 is CASSFRTLDPAELFF. The CDR3 DNA reads TGTGCCAGCAGTTTTCGGACGCTGGATCCTGCGGAACTGTTTTTT.

The chain employs TRBV12-3 or TRBV12-4 and TRBJ2-7; 10 bases align to TRBD1. The trim removed 5 bases at V and 1 base at J, leaving 5 bases unmatched. This CDR3 is built from 15 residues. As DNA, the CDR3 is TGTGCCAGCAGTGGCTGGGACAGGGGTTCCTACGAGCAGTACTTC. Translation: CASSGWDRGSYEQYF.

This clonotype was counted a few times. The rearrangement joins TRBV7-3 to TRBJ2-3; 8 positions match TRBD2. This CDR3 is built from 14 residues. J gave up 4 bases and V 4 bases, and 4 bases lay outside the gene matches. In germline, CDR1 is SGHTA, CDR2 FQGTGA. The CDR3 nucleotides are TGTGCCAGCAGCTCGGGACTAGAAGCAGATACGCAGTATTTT. It codes for CASSSGLEADTQYF.

This clonotype was detected many times. The gene calls are TRBV10-2 and TRBJ2-7; tentatively, D is TRBD2 (6 bases). Germline values: CDR1 WSHSY, CDR2 SAAADI. Trimming took 4 bases from V and 6 from J, leaving 13 bases between them. CDR3 length equals 13 residues. CDR3 nucleotide sequence: TGCGCCAGCAGTGGGGGAGGTGGGGCCGAGCAGTACTTC. Translating gives CASSGGGGAEQYF.

The DNA for the CDR3 is TGTGCCAGCAGCGCCCCGGGGGGGGCAAAGACCCAGTACTTC. As protein: CASSAPGGAKTQYF. V gene TRBV5-8 combines with J gene TRBJ2-5; 8 positions match TRBD2. The V gene end was trimmed by 4 bases and the J gene end by 6 bases; junction bases not matched to a gene: 8. Germline CDR1 reads SGHTS; CDR2 reads YDEGEE. The CDR3 consists of 14 residues.

The chain uses TRBV20-1 and TRBJ2-7; 10 bases fit TRBD1. The CDR3 totals 15 residues. V lost 5 bases, J lost 4 bases, and 11 bases stayed unmatched. Germline V CDR1 and CDR2: DFQATT, SNEGSKA (reference sequence). CDR3: CSAHTVRQGAYEQYF. CDR3 DNA: TGCAGTGCTCATACGGTTCGACAGGGGGCGTACGAGCAGTACTTC.

This chain connects TRBV2 to TRBJ2-7; a possible D gene is TRBD2 (6 bases). This CDR3 has 14 residues. The V gene lost 7 bases and the J gene lost 2 bases, with 15 bases spanning the gap. Germline CDR1 SNHLY, CDR2 FYNNEI. This chain's CDR3 is CASTTSPVTYEQYF. The DNA of the CDR3 is TGTGCCAGCACTACTAGCCCAGTAACCTACGAGCAGTACTTC.

V is TRBV4-1 and J is TRBJ1-5; 8 nucleotides line up with TRBD1. Germline CDR1 MGHRA, CDR2 YSYEKL. This CDR3 has 14 amino acids. V was pared by 4 bases and J by 6 bases, with 5 bases of the junction left unmatched. CDR3 DNA: TGCGCCAGCAGCCCCAGGGGGCAGAGTCAGCCCCAGCATTTT. Its protein product is CASSPRGQSQPQHF.

This clonotype was seen ten or more times. V gene TRBV9 combines with J gene TRBJ2-6; D ambiguous. The V end lost 0 bases, the J end lost 0 bases, and 13 bases lay between the germline ends. The CDR3 sequence is 18 residues long. From germline, CDR1 is SGDLS and CDR2 YYNGEE. Here the CDR3 DNA reads TGTGCCAGCAGCGTAGGGGGATCCCCCTCCTCTGGGGCCAACGTCCTGACTTTC. Amino acid sequence: CASSVGGSPSSGANVLTF.

The chain couples TRBV28 to TRBJ1-1; 7 nucleotides match TRBD1. From germline, CDR1 is MDHEN and CDR2 SYDVKM. The junction had 7 bases not matched to a gene; V was cut back by 2 bases and J by 4 bases. The CDR3 runs 15 residues. CDR3 DNA sequence: TGTGCCAGCAGTTTAAGAGGGGGCGCGGGCACTGAAGCTTTCTTT. Translated: CASSLRGGAGTEAFF.

This clonotype appeared a few times. The V call is TRBV2, the J call TRBJ2-3, with D perhaps TRBD1 (5 bases). The CDR3 consists of 12 residues. V lost 4 bases, J lost 4 bases, and 6 bases lay in between. Germline CDR1 and CDR2: SNHLY and FYNNEI. In DNA, the CDR3 is TGTGCCAGCAGTGGGACACCAGATACGCAGTATTTT. This codes for CASSGTPDTQYF.

The rearrangement links TRBV5-1 to TRBJ2-5; unclear D gene. Germline assignment: CDR1 SGHRS and CDR2 YFSETQ. This CDR3 is built from 13 residues. V was pared by 1 base and J by 3 bases, with 7 bases between. CDR3 amino acids: CASSLSLEETQYF. CDR3 DNA: TGCGCCAGCAGCTTGTCTCTAGAAGAGACCCAGTACTTC.

This clonotype was observed a handful of times. The chain uses TRBV7-2 and TRBJ2-5; D is undetermined. CDR3 length: 14 residues. The ends were cut back, 4 bases at V and 5 bases at J, with 14 bases in the middle. The germline V gene encodes CDR1 SGHTA and CDR2 FQGNSA. This CDR3 is CASSSPGGSETQYF. The CDR3 bases are TGTGCCAGCAGCTCCCCCGGTGGTTCCGAGACCCAGTACTTC. Based on the CDR3 plus reference TRBV7-2 and TRBJ2-5, the full variable domain is GAGVSQSPSNKVTEKGKDVELRCDPISGHTALYWYRQSLGQGLEFLIYFQGNSAPDKSGLPSDRFSAERTGGSVSTLTIQRTQQEDSAVYLCASSSPGGSETQYFGPGTRLLVL.

This clonotype was observed at least ten times. The genes are TRBV15 and TRBJ2-3, with 10 bases aligning to TRBD2. The length of the CDR3 is 16 residues. Germline CDR1 is LNHNV and CDR2 is YYDKDF (reference sequence). The V segment lost 5 bases and the J segment 6 bases; nucleotides outside the gene matches: 11. Written as DNA, the CDR3 is TGTGCCACCAGCGTGCGGGCTAGCGGGAGCCCCGATACGCAGTATTTT. Translation: CATSVRASGSPDTQYF.